Below, 27 T cell receptor beta chains from the same sample are listed, as sequenced in a study of Graves' ophthalmopathy and Graves' hyperthyroidism. RNA transcripts served as template for amplifying TCR beta CDR3 sequences. First-round RT-PCR used HTBI primers; second-round multiplex PCR followed. TCRdb called the multiplex PCR reads again in MiXCR, with one record for every CDR3 protein. This table has about 410,000 distinct CDR3 sequences, approximately 16% appearing once. The sample comprised peripheral blood. The receptors were gathered from a woman aged 18-29 years with Graves' ophthalmopathy.

This chain uses TRBV19 with TRBJ2-4, with 8 positions matching TRBD1. The CDR3 runs 19 residues. V trimming: 5 bases; J trimming: 1 base; junction bases outside the gene matches: 16. From germline, CDR1 is LNHDA and CDR2 SQIVND (reference sequence). The CDR3 coding sequence is TGTGCCAGTAGTCTCGGGCGGGGTCGGGACAGGAACGCCAAAAACATTCAGTACTTC. This codes for CASSLGRGRDRNAKNIQYF.

This clonotype occurred many times. The chain employs TRBV30 and TRBJ1-3; no reliable D call. Trimming cost V 8 bases and J 11 bases, with 7 bases left between them. The germline CDR1 and CDR2 sequences are GTSNPN and SVGIG (reference sequence). The CDR3 length is 8 residues. The CDR3 bases are TGTGCCCTGAATTCCATATATTTT. It encodes CALNSIYF.

In its sample, this clonotype was seen many times. The V call is TRBV5-1, the J call TRBJ1-2; a possible D gene is TRBD1 (5 bases). CDR3 length: 12 amino acids. Germline V CDR1 and CDR2: SGHRS, YFSETQ. Trimming removed 2 bases at V and 8 bases at J, with 10 bases between. The CDR3 protein is CASSFQQAGYTF. The DNA of the CDR3 is TGCGCCAGCAGCTTCCAACAGGCGGGCTACACCTTC.

Many counts were recorded for this clonotype. DNA for the CDR3: TGTGCCAGCAGAATGAGAGGGAGCTCCTACGAGCAGTACTTC. It translates to CASRMRGSSYEQYF. This chain links TRBV13 with TRBJ2-7; a weak D match, TRBD2 (5 bases). Trimming stripped 6 bases from V and 0 bases from J, with 12 bases between. The CDR3 runs to 14 residues. Germline CDR1 is PRHDT and CDR2 is FYEKMQ (reference sequence).

The chain links TRBV4-3 to TRBJ2-5; D not certain. V lost 4 bases, J lost 0 bases, and 12 bases lay in between. CDR3 length: 15 residues. Germline loops: CDR1 LGHNA, CDR2 YSLEER. The DNA for the CDR3 is TGCGCCAGCAGCCGCGGCCGGGCCCACCAAGAGACCCAGTACTTC. Its translation: CASSRGRAHQETQYF.

In its sample, this clonotype was seen many times. The J gene is TRBJ1-1, the V gene TRBV19, with 7 bases fitting TRBD1. The CDR3 spans 16 residues. CDR1 and CDR2 from the germline V gene are LNHDA and SQIVND (reference sequence). V gave up 3 bases and J gave up 1 base; unmatched junction bases: 8. Here the CDR3 reads CASSMSLTGKNTEAFF. In DNA form, the CDR3 reads TGTGCCAGTAGTATGTCCCTGACAGGGAAGAACACTGAAGCTTTCTTT.

The sample holds many counts of this clonotype. The rearrangement uses TRBV6-1 and TRBJ2-7; 9 bases line up with TRBD2. Germline V lookup: CDR1 MNHNS, CDR2 SASEGT. V dropped 6 bases and J dropped 4; count of bases not matched to a gene: 7. The CDR3 runs to 14 residues. The CDR3 reads CASRSSGSGYEQYF. The CDR3 DNA sequence: TGTGCCAGCAGAAGTAGCGGGAGTGGATACGAGCAGTACTTC.

V is TRBV6-1 and J is TRBJ2-5; 8 bases map to TRBD2. CDR3 length: 15 residues. Germline assignment: CDR1 MNHNS and CDR2 SASEGT. Trimming cost V 4 bases and J 4 bases; bases outside gene matches: 8. CDR3 sequence (DNA): TGTGCCAGCAGTGTGAATGCGGGGGGTTTAGAGACCCAGTACTTC. Its translation is CASSVNAGGLETQYF.

This clonotype has at least ten counts. This chain joins TRBV4-1 and TRBJ2-1; no firm D call. This CDR3 has 17 amino acids. The germline V and J ends were trimmed by 1 base and 0 bases, with 13 bases remaining between them. CDR1 MGHRA and CDR2 YSYEKL come from the germline V gene. The CDR3 nucleotides are TGCGCCAGCAGCCAAGCGGCCGACCGAGACTCCTACAATGAGCAGTTCTTC. It yields the protein CASSQAADRDSYNEQFF.

This clonotype has ten or more counts. This sequence joins TRBV11-2 and TRBJ2-4; tentative D call: TRBD2 (6 bases). Germline V gene data show CDR1 as SGHAT and CDR2 as FQNNGV. Trimming pared 0 bases from V and 0 bases from J, leaving 15 bases between. This CDR3 has 18 residues. The CDR3 is CASSLERVSGVAKNIQYF. DNA of the CDR3: TGTGCCAGCAGCTTAGAGCGGGTTAGCGGAGTAGCCAAAAACATTCAGTACTTC.

This clonotype showed up many times. Being one base from a much bigger clone, this may be a read error. The V call is TRBV6-2 or TRBV6-3, the J call TRBJ1-1; D is uncertain. CDR3 length equals 11 residues. CDR1 and CDR2 from the germline V gene are MNHEY and SVGEGT. The ends were cut back, 8 bases at V and 7 bases at J, with 11 bases in the middle. CDR3: CASSRGLEAFF. The CDR3 DNA reads TGTGCCAGCTCAAGAGGGCTTGAAGCTTTCTTT.

This clonotype came up many times. The chain combines TRBV12-3 or TRBV12-4 with TRBJ2-2, with TRBD2 identical over 8 bases. V shed 3 bases and J 2 bases; nucleotides not matched to a gene: 5. The CDR3 is made up of 16 amino acids. CDR3 sequence reads: CASSFRTSSNTGELFF. CDR3 in DNA: TGTGCCAGCAGTTTTCGGACTAGCAGTAACACCGGGGAGCTGTTTTTT.

This clonotype was found once. The rearrangement joins TRBV20-1 to TRBJ2-5; 8 nucleotides agree with TRBD2. The CDR3 loop spans 14 amino acids. V was clipped by 3 bases and J by 2 bases; unmatched bases: 5. The germline V gene encodes CDR1 DFQATT and CDR2 SNEGSKA (reference sequence). The CDR3 region is CSARPASGQETQYF. CDR3 DNA sequence: TGCAGTGCTAGGCCGGCTAGCGGGCAAGAGACCCAGTACTTC.

This clonotype was detected many times. The rearrangement joins TRBV6-5 to TRBJ1-2; TRBD1 matches 8 bases. The CDR3 is made up of 14 amino acids. Germline CDR1 is MNHEY and CDR2 is SVGAGI. Germline trimming cut 8 bases from V and 4 bases from J; bases unmatched to any gene: 9. CDR3 bases: TGTGCCAGCGGGGAGGACAGGGTATCCTATGGCTACACCTTC. Translation: CASGEDRVSYGYTF.

Ten or more counts support this clonotype. The V gene is TRBV7-2, the J gene TRBJ2-5, with 12 bases identical to TRBD2. J lost 1 base, V lost 6 bases, and 3 bases had no gene match. Germline CDR1 SGHTA, CDR2 FQGNSA. The CDR3 sequence is 15 residues long. The CDR3 DNA reads as TGTGCCAGCAGTCTAGCGGGGGGGACCCAAGAGACCCAGTACTTC. Translated, it gives CASSLAGGTQETQYF.

This clonotype was seen more than once but under ten times. The genes are TRBV5-5 and TRBJ1-1; D gene ambiguous. V was clipped by 0 bases and J by 1 base, with 7 bases between them. The germline V gene encodes CDR1 SGHKS and CDR2 YYEKEE (reference sequence). This CDR3 is 14 amino acids long. This CDR3 is CASSLVEGNTEAFF. In nucleotides, the CDR3 is TGTGCCAGCAGCTTGGTAGAAGGGAACACTGAAGCTTTCTTT.

This clonotype was picked up many times. V is TRBV5-1 and J is TRBJ2-2; D is unclear. CDR3 size: 15 residues. V gave up 0 bases and J gave up 0 bases, with 6 bases separating them. CDR1 and CDR2 from the germline V gene are SGHRS and YFSETQ. The CDR3 protein is CASSLGYPNTGELFF. The CDR3 nucleotides read TGCGCCAGCAGCTTGGGCTACCCGAACACCGGGGAGCTGTTTTTT.

This clonotype came up many times. The chain carries TRBV19 and TRBJ1-2; D is uncertain. The CDR3 consists of 13 residues. Looked up from germline, CDR1 is LNHDA and CDR2 is SQIVND (reference sequence). The V and J ends lost 6 bases and 5 bases respectively, with 13 bases between them. In nucleotides, the CDR3 is TGTGCCAGTAGCAGCGGAAGGTTTTATGGCTACACCTTC. Translated: CASSSGRFYGYTF.

This clonotype occurred a few times. One junction end does not reproduce the germline sequence, and a read error may be involved. The genes are TRBV6-5 and TRBJ1-1; TRBD1 is a possible D gene (6 bases). There are 12 residues in the CDR3. Germline assignment: CDR1 MNHEY and CDR2 SVGAGI. This CDR3 reads CAEGTRNTEAFF. The CDR3 coding sequence is TGCGCGGAAGGGACAAGGAACACTGAAGCTTTCTTT.

This chain joins TRBV12-3 or TRBV12-4 and TRBJ1-1; no clear D gene. The CDR3 is 18 residues long. V lost 0 bases, J lost 0 bases, and 17 bases lay in between. In DNA, the CDR3 is TGTGCCAGCAGTTTAGCGCGTTCAGCCTCTTTGATGAACACTGAAGCTTTCTTT. It encodes CASSLARSASLMNTEAFF.

The chain carries TRBV4-3 and TRBJ1-1; D remains ambiguous. V shed 1 base and J shed 2 bases, with 11 bases lying between them. Germline V CDR1 and CDR2: LGHNA, YSLEER. The CDR3 length is 15 residues. The chain's CDR3 is CASSQVPTQNTEAFF. Here the CDR3 DNA reads TGCGCCAGCAGCCAAGTCCCAACGCAAAACACTGAAGCTTTCTTT.

The chain carries TRBV7-2 and TRBJ2-7; no clear D. This CDR3 comprises 13 residues. The V and J ends lost 1 base and 7 bases respectively, with 11 bases between them. Germline-derived CDR1 and CDR2 are SGHTA and FQGNSA. CDR3 sequence (DNA): TGTGCCAGCAGCTTAGTAGCCATGCGGGAGCAGTACTTC. It translates to CASSLVAMREQYF.

This clonotype came up many times. The V call is TRBV28, the J call TRBJ1-5; D is possibly TRBD1 (5 bases). Trimming took off 6 bases at V and 4 bases at J, with 16 bases between the two ends. CDR1 MDHEN and CDR2 SYDVKM come from the germline V gene. The CDR3 has 15 residues. CDR3 amino acids: CASRVGTGSNQPQHF. The CDR3 nucleotides are TGTGCCAGCAGGGTTGGGACGGGGAGTAATCAGCCCCAGCATTTT. Combining the CDR3 with reference TRBV28 and TRBJ1-5 gives the whole variable domain DVKVTQSSRYLVKRTGEKVFLECVQDMDHENMFWYRQDPGLGLRLIYFSYDVKMKEKGDIPEGYSVSREKKERFSLILESASTNQTSMYLCASRVGTGSNQPQHFGDGTRLSIL.

This clonotype has only a few counts. CDR3 sequence: CASPFLKQGRQETQYF. The CDR3 bases are TGTGCTAGTCCCTTCCTCAAACAGGGCCGCCAAGAGACCCAGTACTTC. This chain links TRBV12-5 with TRBJ2-5; weak D call: TRBD1 (6 bases). CDR3 size: 16 residues. V was clipped by 8 bases and J by 1 base, with 20 bases between them. CDR1 and CDR2 from the germline V gene are LGHNT and FRNRAP.

This clonotype was recorded many times. V gene TRBV6-1 combines with J gene TRBJ2-7, with D uncertain. Trimming cost V 0 bases and J 1 base, with 19 bases left between them. CDR1 is MNHNS, CDR2 SASEGT, per germline. This CDR3 has 18 amino acids. CDR3 bases: TGTGCCAGCAGTGAAGCGCGAAGAGGCTTAGACCGATCCTACGAGCAGTACTTC. Protein product: CASSEARRGLDRSYEQYF.

This clonotype was detected many times. The rearrangement joins TRBV11-2 to TRBJ2-4; maybe TRBD1 (5 bases). V was clipped by 5 bases and J by 7 bases, with 24 bases between them. The germline V gene encodes CDR1 SGHAT and CDR2 FQNNGV. The CDR3 contains 17 residues. As DNA, the CDR3 is TGTGCCAGCAGCCTCCCCTCCGTAGCCAGGGCCACTAACATTCAGTACTTC. Its translation: CASSLPSVARATNIQYF. Using reference TRBV11-2 and TRBJ2-4 for the parts outside the CDR3, the full variable domain is EAGVAQSPRYKIIEKRQSVAFWCNPISGHATLYWYQQILGQGPKLLIQFQNNGVVDDSQLPKDRFSAERLKGVDSTLKIQPAKLEDSAVYLCASSLPSVARATNIQYFGAGTRLSVL.

This clonotype showed up many times. The chain joins TRBV11-2 to TRBJ2-7, with TRBD1 matching 7 bases. V was pared by 5 bases and J by 6 bases, with 13 bases of the junction left unmatched. Looked up from germline, CDR1 is SGHAT and CDR2 is FQNNGV. The CDR3 runs 15 residues. The CDR3 sequence is CASSGGLGAGGEQYF. CDR3 DNA: TGTGCCAGCAGCGGTGGGCTAGGGGCAGGGGGCGAGCAGTACTTC.